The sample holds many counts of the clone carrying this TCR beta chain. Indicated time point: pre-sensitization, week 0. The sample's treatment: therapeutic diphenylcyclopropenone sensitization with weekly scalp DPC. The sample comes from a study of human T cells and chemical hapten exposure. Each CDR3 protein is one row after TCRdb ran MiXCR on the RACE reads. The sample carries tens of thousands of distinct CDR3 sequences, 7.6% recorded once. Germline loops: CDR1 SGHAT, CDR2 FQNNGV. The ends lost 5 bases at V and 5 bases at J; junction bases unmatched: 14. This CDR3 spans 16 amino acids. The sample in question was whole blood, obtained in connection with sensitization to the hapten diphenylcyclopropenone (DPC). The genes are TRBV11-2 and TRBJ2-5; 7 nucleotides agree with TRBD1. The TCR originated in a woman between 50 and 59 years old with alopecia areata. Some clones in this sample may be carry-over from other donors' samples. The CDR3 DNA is TGTGCCAGCAGCCGTGCGGACAGGTCATTACGGGAGACCCAGTACTTC. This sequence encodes CASSRADRSLRETQYF.